The sequence of this TCR beta chain was determined in a study of Graves' ophthalmopathy and Graves' hyperthyroidism (dated by TCRdb to 2016 to 2019). With regard to the full study: Peripheral blood was collected at initial diagnosis, before any treatment. The roughly 100 discovery patients were divided at random into training and test sets in a 7:3 ratio. To explore V-J signatures that distinguish ophthalmopathy from hyperthyroidism, a discovery set of about 99 patients was enrolled, made up of some 41 with ophthalmopathy and some 58 with stable hyperthyroidism. In about six hyperthyroidism patients, the T-cell repertoires found in thyroid tissue were compared with those found in blood. In total, around 130 blood samples were TCR-sequenced: some 43 ophthalmopathy, 80 or so hyperthyroidism and some 17 hyperthyroidism-to-ophthalmopathy patients. After sampling, hyperthyroidism patients received methimazole starting at 30 mg daily, and ophthalmopathy patients received high-dose intravenous methylprednisolone. For independent validation, a separate cohort was made up of around 19 hyperthyroidism patients plus 17 patients who later progressed from hyperthyroidism to ophthalmopathy. The study used TCR beta repertoire signatures to distinguish Graves' ophthalmopathy from Graves' hyperthyroidism and to predict progression to ophthalmopathy.

Overall study results and their limits: Sample size was not statistically predetermined, and group allocation was not concealed from the investigators. Most expanded thyroid clonotypes with a frequency above 0.001 also appeared in blood, which suggests that blood repertoires may reflect the immune response in the thyroid. In cross-validation, the 13-signature model distinguished ophthalmopathy from stable hyperthyroidism with around 90% sensitivity and about 81% specificity, while in the test set the corresponding values were 80% and 75%. In validation, the model predicted ophthalmopathy progression with 70.59% sensitivity and about 77% specificity; roughly eleven predicted patients were CT-confirmed with GO in a median of around 6.5 months.

This clonotype was observed many times. No cognate antigen has been identified for it. Qualities for individual bases were not recorded, and no much larger clone is one base off. V drops 5 bases and J drops 3 bases, leaving 14 bases in between. CDR1 and CDR2 (PRHDT, FYEKMQ) derive from the germline V gene (reference sequence). Including cysteine and phenylalanine, the CDR3 has 15 amino acids. Kept here is only the CDR3 DNA, which spans 45 bases and is read in frame from base 1. For repertoire sequencing, TCR beta CDR3 regions were amplified from RNA transcripts. A first-round RT-PCR used HTBI primers with the Qiagen OneStep RT-PCR kit, followed by a second-round multiplex PCR, size selection and purification. Sequencing of the libraries was carried out on an Illumina HiSeq2000 in paired-end mode with 100 bp reads. The published analysis was carried out like this. SOAPnuke was used to process the reads, removing any read that contained adapters or uncalled bases, had a mean Phred below 15, or lacked an exact match to the constant primer or identifier. COPE v1.2.5 was used to merge high-quality paired reads. Each unique nucleotide sequence was treated as a clonotype, and MiTCR v1.1 was used to align the clonotypes to the IMGT TRB V, D and J references. Only V-J combinations with frequency above 0.0001 were analysed, covering around 99% of repertoires. For each V-J combination, a TCR clonal expansion and chaos score was defined as F50 clonal expansion divided by the chaos observed in the TCRdist matrix. Welch's t-statistics and random forest were used to reduce features to about a dozen V-J combinations, which were fed into a naive Bayes classifier. Thyroid-blood repertoire similarity was quantified with the Morisita-Horn index. Starting from the raw public reads, TCRdb applied fastp trimming at Q25, assembled clones with MiXCR and retained in-frame beta chains. Every entry covers one CDR3 protein and lists the most common genes and DNA from its rows. For this entry, the V and J calls and clone size follow TCRdb and not the study's own pipeline. This sample gives 680,000 or so distinct CDR3 sequences in total; 22% of them show up just once. Clones ranked in the top ten supply around 6.9% of the sample.

Hyperthyroidism was defined as stable when no progression to ophthalmopathy occurred within 18 months of follow-up. Patients with hyperthyroidism were aged 18 to 65 years, had been newly diagnosed, and had a disease duration of less than 2 months. Patients with other autoimmune diseases, uncontrolled infections, pregnancy or lactation were excluded from the study. Diagnosis relied on clinical symptoms, serum thyroxine, TRAb, thyroid ultrasound and orbital computed tomography. PBMCs were isolated from about 10 ml of fresh peripheral blood by Ficoll-Paque density gradient centrifugation. Total RNA was extracted using Trizol reagent, and RNA quality was checked on an Agilent 2100 Bioanalyzer.

The sequence was collected from a woman younger than 35 with stable Graves' hyperthyroidism. Some clones in this sample may be carry-over from other donors' samples. Donor details come from another sample of the same person, matched by shared clones. Specimen: peripheral blood. The chain is made from TRBV13 and TRBJ1-5; TRBD1 is perhaps the D gene, given 5 matching bases. The CDR3 sequence is CASSRGRLINQPQHF. The nucleotide sequence reads TGTGCCAGCAGCAGGGGACGGCTGATCAATCAGCCCCAGCATTTT.